Shown below are 28 T cell receptor beta chains from a single sample sequenced in a study of T cell repertoires in cytomegalovirus infection. TCRdb reanalysed the reads using MiXCR and keeps one entry per CDR3 protein. The table includes about 98,000 distinct CDR3 sequences, approximately 16% detected once. The sequenced material came from PBMCs. The receptors come from a human donor in good health (CMV status not recorded). Some clones in this sample may be carry-over from other donors' samples.

There are many counts of this clonotype. The V call is TRBV28, the J call TRBJ1-5; TRBD1 matches 9 bases. Per germline, CDR1 MDHEN and CDR2 SYDVKM. CDR3 length: 14 residues. V lost 5 bases to trimming and J lost 9 bases; unmatched junction nucleotides: 8. The CDR3 DNA sequence: TGTGCCAGCAGTGACCAACAGGGGGCCCGGCCCCAGCATTTT. Protein: CASSDQQGARPQHF.

This clonotype was detected a few times. The chain combines TRBV12-3 or TRBV12-4 with TRBJ1-2; D is possibly TRBD1 (5 bases). V was cut by 2 bases and J by 8 bases, with 12 bases left in between. The CDR3 length is 13 residues. CDR3 amino acids: CASSLLGARGYTF. In DNA form, the CDR3 reads TGTGCCAGCAGTTTACTCGGGGCAAGGGGCTACACCTTC.

Remarks on this clonotype: Being one base from a much bigger clone, this may be a read error. The chain uses TRBV7-2 and TRBJ2-7; D is perhaps TRBD2 (6 bases). Trimming shortened V by 3 bases and J by 2 bases, and 11 bases separated the two germline ends. The CDR3 totals 14 residues. In germline, CDR1 is SGHTA, CDR2 FQGNSA. The CDR3 coding sequence is TGTGCCAGCAGCTTCGGAGGGTGGACCTACGAGCAGTACTTC. Translating it yields CASSFGGWTYEQYF.

In regard to this clonotype: This sequence may be a read error, since a much larger clone differs from it by one base. The CDR3 DNA reads TGTGCCAGCAGTCGGTGGAGGGGAATTTCCTACGAGCAGTACTTC. It yields the protein CASSRWRGISYEQYF. The V and J genes are TRBV6-6 and TRBJ2-7, with a tentative D call TRBD2 (6 bases). The CDR3 is 15 residues long. Trimming removed 5 bases from V and 1 base from J, with 15 bases in between. CDR1 and CDR2 (germline): MNHNY, SVGAGI (reference sequence).

This clonotype was seen ten or more times. This sequence joins TRBV7-2 and TRBJ1-4; possible D gene TRBD1, 6 bases. Germline loops: CDR1 SGHTA, CDR2 FQGNSA. This CDR3 spans 15 amino acids. Trimming removed 3 bases from V and 8 bases from J, with 16 bases in between. The CDR3 DNA sequence: TGTGCCAGCAGCTTCCGATGGGGGCGGGAAGAAAAACTGTTTTTT. Translating it yields CASSFRWGREEKLFF.

At least ten counts were recorded for this clonotype. The genes are TRBV19 and TRBJ2-2; tentatively, D is TRBD1 (6 bases). CDR3 length: 16 amino acids. The V gene lost 4 bases and the J gene lost 5 bases, with 17 bases spanning the gap. Germline-derived CDR1 and CDR2 are LNHDA and SQIVND (reference sequence). CDR3 in DNA: TGTGCCAGTAGTACATTACAGGGTTGGGAGACCGGGGAGCTGTTTTTT. Encoded protein: CASSTLQGWETGELFF.

The V and J genes are TRBV20-1 and TRBJ1-1; D possibly corresponds to TRBD1 (6 bases). V lost 6 bases and J lost 1, with 15 bases in between. Germline values: CDR1 DFQATT, CDR2 SNEGSKA (reference sequence). The CDR3 contains 14 residues. CDR3 bases: TGCAGTGCCACGGGGGGCTCATCGAACACTGAAGCTTTCTTT. Residues: CSATGGSSNTEAFF.

This clonotype came up a few times. The chain joins TRBV2 to TRBJ1-2; TRBD1 agrees at 11 bases. The length of the CDR3 is 15 residues. V dropped 1 base and J dropped 2; count of bases not matched to a gene: 0. Looked up from germline, CDR1 is SNHLY and CDR2 is FYNNEI. CDR3 sequence: CASSEGTGGNYGYTF. CDR3 nucleotides: TGTGCCAGCAGTGAAGGGACAGGGGGCAACTATGGCTACACCTTC.

This clonotype was counted between two and nine times. V gene TRBV4-1 combines with J gene TRBJ2-3; the D gene is possibly TRBD1 (5 bases). Trimming stripped 0 bases from V and 4 bases from J, with 14 bases between. The germline V gene encodes CDR1 MGHRA and CDR2 YSYEKL. The CDR3 is 16 residues long. CDR3 sequence reads: CASSQERGNTADTQYF. The CDR3 DNA follows: TGCGCCAGCAGCCAAGAAAGGGGTAATACGGCAGATACGCAGTATTTT.

The chain links TRBV28 to TRBJ1-2; 9 nucleotides match TRBD1. Trimming removed 3 bases from V and 8 bases from J; junction bases left unmatched: 7. The CDR3 sequence is 14 residues long. Germline V gene sequence: CDR1 MDHEN, CDR2 SYDVKM. The CDR3 nucleotides read TGTGCCAGCAGTTTTATAGACAGGGGGAACGGCTACACCTTC. Amino acids: CASSFIDRGNGYTF.

The V call is TRBV20-1, the J call TRBJ1-1, with D possibly matching TRBD1 (5 bases). The length of the CDR3 is 13 residues. The V end lost 4 bases, the J end lost 2 bases, and 11 bases lay between the germline ends. CDR1 and CDR2 from the germline V gene are DFQATT and SNEGSKA (reference sequence). CDR3 sequence reads: CSAISDSNTEAFF. Written as DNA, the CDR3 is TGCAGTGCTATATCCGACAGCAACACTGAAGCTTTCTTT.

This clonotype has ten or more counts. This rearrangement joins TRBV7-6 to TRBJ1-6, with 8 nucleotides matching TRBD1. CDR1 SGHVS and CDR2 FNYEAQ come from the germline V gene. The junction had 6 bases not matched to a gene; V was cut back by 5 bases and J by 0 bases. There are 17 residues in the CDR3. The chain's CDR3 is CASSDFRGLSYNSPLHF. CDR3 bases: TGTGCCAGCAGCGACTTCAGGGGGCTCTCCTATAATTCACCCCTCCACTTT.

This clonotype appeared a few times. The chain has TRBV2 and TRBJ2-1; tentatively, D is TRBD1 or TRBD2 (6 bases each). From germline, CDR1 is SNHLY and CDR2 FYNNEI. V was trimmed by 6 bases and J by 4 bases, leaving 25 bases between them. There are 18 residues in the CDR3. The CDR3 bases are TGTGCCAGCAGCGCCCGATGGGTAGGGGGGATTCAATACAATGAGCAGTTCTTC. Its translation is CASSARWVGGIQYNEQFF.

This clonotype was observed at least ten times. V usage is TRBV5-4 and J usage is TRBJ1-1; 9 nucleotides agree with TRBD1. With V trimmed by 4 bases and J by 4 bases, 8 bases remained unmatched. Germline-derived CDR1 and CDR2 are SGHNT and YYREEE (reference sequence). The CDR3 runs 15 residues. The CDR3 sequence is CASSPPPGQGTEAFF. The DNA of the CDR3 is TGTGCCAGCAGCCCACCACCGGGACAGGGCACTGAAGCTTTCTTT.

The sample holds a few counts of this clonotype. The chain joins TRBV27 to TRBJ1-5; D unresolved. The CDR3 has 14 residues. Germline V gene sequence: CDR1 MNHEY, CDR2 SMNVEV (reference sequence). V lost 3 bases, J lost 3 bases, and 9 bases lay in between. Here the CDR3 reads CASSFRGFNQPQHF. The CDR3 DNA sequence: TGTGCCAGCAGTTTTCGTGGGTTCAATCAGCCCCAGCATTTT.

This clonotype was recorded at least ten times. CDR3: CASSTLLDRVIGTQYF. The CDR3 DNA reads TGTGCCAGTAGTACGTTGCTGGACAGGGTGATTGGGACCCAGTACTTC. This chain uses TRBV19 with TRBJ2-5, with TRBD1 matching over 8 bases. The CDR3 is 16 amino acids. Germline V gene data show CDR1 as LNHDA and CDR2 as SQIVND (reference sequence). J was trimmed by 7 bases and V by 4 bases; bases with no gene match: 14.

Many counts were recorded for this clonotype. The V and J genes are TRBV7-2 and TRBJ1-2, with TRBD1 as a possible D gene (5 bases). V lost 5 bases, J lost 2 bases, and 12 bases lay in between. CDR3 length equals 14 residues. Germline V CDR1 and CDR2: SGHTA, FQGNSA. CDR3 nucleotide sequence: TGTGCCAGCAGCCTAGACAGCCTAAACTATGGCTACACCTTC. Its protein product is CASSLDSLNYGYTF. Variable domain in full (rest from reference TRBV7-2 and TRBJ1-2): GAGVSQSPSNKVTEKGKDVELRCDPISGHTALYWYRQSLGQGLEFLIYFQGNSAPDKSGLPSDRFSAERTGGSVSTLTIQRTQQEDSAVYLCASSLDSLNYGYTFGSGTRLTVV.

This clonotype was observed many times. The CDR3 region is CATKTSTDTQYF. The CDR3 coding sequence is TGTGCCACCAAGACTTCCACAGATACGCAGTATTTT. The V call is TRBV10-3, the J call TRBJ2-3; D is ambiguous. Trimming shortened V by 10 bases and J by 2 bases, and 10 bases separated the two germline ends. The germline gives CDR1 ENHRY, CDR2 SYGVKD. The CDR3 runs 12 residues.

The DNA for the CDR3 is TGCAGAGTGGTAGGGACAGGGGGCGGAACTGAAGCTTTCTTT. Translated: CRVVGTGGGTEAFF. The J gene is TRBJ1-1, the V gene TRBV29-1, with TRBD1 matching 12 bases. CDR1 is SQVTM, CDR2 ANQGSEA, per germline. This CDR3 is built from 14 residues.

The table lists this clonotype with a count of one. The rearrangement joins TRBV9 to TRBJ2-2; 10 bases are shared with TRBD2. The CDR3 has 18 amino acids. The trim removed 3 bases at V and 2 bases at J, leaving 10 bases unmatched. The germline gives CDR1 SGDLS, CDR2 YYNGEE. CDR3 sequence: CASSGRKGTSANTGELFF. CDR3 nucleotides: TGTGCCAGCAGCGGCCGGAAGGGGACTAGCGCCAACACCGGGGAGCTGTTTTTT.

This chain links TRBV14 with TRBJ2-7, with D possibly matching TRBD1 (5 bases). V was shortened by 4 bases and J by 0 bases, with 10 bases between the two germline ends. This CDR3 is 14 amino acids long. CDR1 is SGHDN, CDR2 FVKESK, per germline. Here the CDR3 DNA reads TGTGCCAGCAGCCCTCGACAGTCCTCCTACGAGCAGTACTTC. It codes for CASSPRQSSYEQYF. The full variable domain, with the rest looked up from reference TRBV14 and TRBJ2-7, is EAGVTQFPSHSVIEKGQTVTLRCDPISGHDNLYWYRRVMGKEIKFLLHFVKESKQDESGMPNNRFLAERTGGTYSTLKVQPAELEDSGVYFCASSPRQSSYEQYFGPGTRLTVT.

Ten or more counts support this clonotype. V usage is TRBV7-9 and J usage is TRBJ1-1; 8 bases are a match to TRBD1. This CDR3 has 12 amino acids. Losses at the gene ends were 2 bases for V and 10 bases for J; bases not matched to a gene: 3. Germline CDR1 is SEHNR and CDR2 is FQNEAQ (reference sequence). The CDR3 DNA sequence: TGTGCCAGCAGCTTATCGGACAGGGCAGCTTTCTTT. The encoded protein is CASSLSDRAAFF.

This clonotype has only a few counts. This chain joins TRBV6-2 or TRBV6-3 and TRBJ2-4, with a possible D match to TRBD1 (6 bases). V was pared by 10 bases and J by 9 bases, with 16 bases between. Germline-derived CDR1 and CDR2 are MNHEY and SVGEGT. This CDR3 region has 12 residues. The CDR3 loop reads CATEGGLAIQYF. The DNA for the CDR3 is TGTGCCACCGAAGGGGGATTGGCCATTCAGTACTTC.

This clonotype was counted many times. CDR3 loop: CASSFRAGSTYEQYF. In DNA form, the CDR3 reads TGTGCCAGCAGCTTCCGAGCGGGCTCCACCTACGAGCAGTACTTC. The genes are TRBV7-2 and TRBJ2-7, with D possibly TRBD2 on 6 matching bases. The germline V and J ends were trimmed by 3 bases and 2 bases, with 14 bases remaining between them. The germline CDR1 and CDR2 sequences are SGHTA and FQGNSA. This CDR3 has 15 residues.

This clonotype was detected many times. This chain connects TRBV4-1 to TRBJ2-3; possible D gene TRBD1, 7 bases. The CDR3 has 15 residues. Between the trimmed V and J ends, which lost 1 base and 6 bases, there was a span of 14 bases. The V gene's germline CDR1 is MGHRA and CDR2 YSYEKL. The DNA of the CDR3 is TGCGCCAGCAGCCAAGGTCTCAGGGGGGAGGATACGCAGTATTTT. Its translation: CASSQGLRGEDTQYF.

This clonotype showed up just a few times. This chain uses TRBV5-4 with TRBJ2-5; no clear D. This CDR3 contains 13 residues. The germline V gene has CDR1 SGHNT and CDR2 YYREEE (reference sequence). V gave up 0 bases and J gave up 4 bases, with 7 bases separating them. CDR3: CASSLEFRETQYF. For the CDR3, the DNA is TGTGCCAGCAGCTTGGAATTTCGAGAGACCCAGTACTTC.

This clonotype has ten or more counts. The chain recombines TRBV27 with TRBJ2-1, with D possibly being TRBD2 (6 bases). The germline V gene has CDR1 MNHEY and CDR2 SMNVEV (reference sequence). The V and J ends lost 4 bases and 8 bases respectively, with 24 bases between them. The CDR3 totals 17 residues. The CDR3 reads CASSSLLSGSGVHEQFF. The CDR3 coding sequence is TGTGCCAGCAGTTCCCTGTTAAGCGGGTCCGGGGTCCATGAGCAGTTCTTC.

Comment on this clonotype: A much more abundant neighbour one base away suggests this may be a read error. The chain links TRBV11-2 to TRBJ1-1; tentatively, D is TRBD1 (5 bases). The CDR3 runs to 14 residues. Germline CDR1 reads SGHAT; CDR2 reads FQNNGV. CDR3 loop: CASSLKGQGTKAFF. CDR3 in DNA: TGTGCCAGCAGCTTAAAGGGTCAGGGCACTAAAGCTTTCTTT.